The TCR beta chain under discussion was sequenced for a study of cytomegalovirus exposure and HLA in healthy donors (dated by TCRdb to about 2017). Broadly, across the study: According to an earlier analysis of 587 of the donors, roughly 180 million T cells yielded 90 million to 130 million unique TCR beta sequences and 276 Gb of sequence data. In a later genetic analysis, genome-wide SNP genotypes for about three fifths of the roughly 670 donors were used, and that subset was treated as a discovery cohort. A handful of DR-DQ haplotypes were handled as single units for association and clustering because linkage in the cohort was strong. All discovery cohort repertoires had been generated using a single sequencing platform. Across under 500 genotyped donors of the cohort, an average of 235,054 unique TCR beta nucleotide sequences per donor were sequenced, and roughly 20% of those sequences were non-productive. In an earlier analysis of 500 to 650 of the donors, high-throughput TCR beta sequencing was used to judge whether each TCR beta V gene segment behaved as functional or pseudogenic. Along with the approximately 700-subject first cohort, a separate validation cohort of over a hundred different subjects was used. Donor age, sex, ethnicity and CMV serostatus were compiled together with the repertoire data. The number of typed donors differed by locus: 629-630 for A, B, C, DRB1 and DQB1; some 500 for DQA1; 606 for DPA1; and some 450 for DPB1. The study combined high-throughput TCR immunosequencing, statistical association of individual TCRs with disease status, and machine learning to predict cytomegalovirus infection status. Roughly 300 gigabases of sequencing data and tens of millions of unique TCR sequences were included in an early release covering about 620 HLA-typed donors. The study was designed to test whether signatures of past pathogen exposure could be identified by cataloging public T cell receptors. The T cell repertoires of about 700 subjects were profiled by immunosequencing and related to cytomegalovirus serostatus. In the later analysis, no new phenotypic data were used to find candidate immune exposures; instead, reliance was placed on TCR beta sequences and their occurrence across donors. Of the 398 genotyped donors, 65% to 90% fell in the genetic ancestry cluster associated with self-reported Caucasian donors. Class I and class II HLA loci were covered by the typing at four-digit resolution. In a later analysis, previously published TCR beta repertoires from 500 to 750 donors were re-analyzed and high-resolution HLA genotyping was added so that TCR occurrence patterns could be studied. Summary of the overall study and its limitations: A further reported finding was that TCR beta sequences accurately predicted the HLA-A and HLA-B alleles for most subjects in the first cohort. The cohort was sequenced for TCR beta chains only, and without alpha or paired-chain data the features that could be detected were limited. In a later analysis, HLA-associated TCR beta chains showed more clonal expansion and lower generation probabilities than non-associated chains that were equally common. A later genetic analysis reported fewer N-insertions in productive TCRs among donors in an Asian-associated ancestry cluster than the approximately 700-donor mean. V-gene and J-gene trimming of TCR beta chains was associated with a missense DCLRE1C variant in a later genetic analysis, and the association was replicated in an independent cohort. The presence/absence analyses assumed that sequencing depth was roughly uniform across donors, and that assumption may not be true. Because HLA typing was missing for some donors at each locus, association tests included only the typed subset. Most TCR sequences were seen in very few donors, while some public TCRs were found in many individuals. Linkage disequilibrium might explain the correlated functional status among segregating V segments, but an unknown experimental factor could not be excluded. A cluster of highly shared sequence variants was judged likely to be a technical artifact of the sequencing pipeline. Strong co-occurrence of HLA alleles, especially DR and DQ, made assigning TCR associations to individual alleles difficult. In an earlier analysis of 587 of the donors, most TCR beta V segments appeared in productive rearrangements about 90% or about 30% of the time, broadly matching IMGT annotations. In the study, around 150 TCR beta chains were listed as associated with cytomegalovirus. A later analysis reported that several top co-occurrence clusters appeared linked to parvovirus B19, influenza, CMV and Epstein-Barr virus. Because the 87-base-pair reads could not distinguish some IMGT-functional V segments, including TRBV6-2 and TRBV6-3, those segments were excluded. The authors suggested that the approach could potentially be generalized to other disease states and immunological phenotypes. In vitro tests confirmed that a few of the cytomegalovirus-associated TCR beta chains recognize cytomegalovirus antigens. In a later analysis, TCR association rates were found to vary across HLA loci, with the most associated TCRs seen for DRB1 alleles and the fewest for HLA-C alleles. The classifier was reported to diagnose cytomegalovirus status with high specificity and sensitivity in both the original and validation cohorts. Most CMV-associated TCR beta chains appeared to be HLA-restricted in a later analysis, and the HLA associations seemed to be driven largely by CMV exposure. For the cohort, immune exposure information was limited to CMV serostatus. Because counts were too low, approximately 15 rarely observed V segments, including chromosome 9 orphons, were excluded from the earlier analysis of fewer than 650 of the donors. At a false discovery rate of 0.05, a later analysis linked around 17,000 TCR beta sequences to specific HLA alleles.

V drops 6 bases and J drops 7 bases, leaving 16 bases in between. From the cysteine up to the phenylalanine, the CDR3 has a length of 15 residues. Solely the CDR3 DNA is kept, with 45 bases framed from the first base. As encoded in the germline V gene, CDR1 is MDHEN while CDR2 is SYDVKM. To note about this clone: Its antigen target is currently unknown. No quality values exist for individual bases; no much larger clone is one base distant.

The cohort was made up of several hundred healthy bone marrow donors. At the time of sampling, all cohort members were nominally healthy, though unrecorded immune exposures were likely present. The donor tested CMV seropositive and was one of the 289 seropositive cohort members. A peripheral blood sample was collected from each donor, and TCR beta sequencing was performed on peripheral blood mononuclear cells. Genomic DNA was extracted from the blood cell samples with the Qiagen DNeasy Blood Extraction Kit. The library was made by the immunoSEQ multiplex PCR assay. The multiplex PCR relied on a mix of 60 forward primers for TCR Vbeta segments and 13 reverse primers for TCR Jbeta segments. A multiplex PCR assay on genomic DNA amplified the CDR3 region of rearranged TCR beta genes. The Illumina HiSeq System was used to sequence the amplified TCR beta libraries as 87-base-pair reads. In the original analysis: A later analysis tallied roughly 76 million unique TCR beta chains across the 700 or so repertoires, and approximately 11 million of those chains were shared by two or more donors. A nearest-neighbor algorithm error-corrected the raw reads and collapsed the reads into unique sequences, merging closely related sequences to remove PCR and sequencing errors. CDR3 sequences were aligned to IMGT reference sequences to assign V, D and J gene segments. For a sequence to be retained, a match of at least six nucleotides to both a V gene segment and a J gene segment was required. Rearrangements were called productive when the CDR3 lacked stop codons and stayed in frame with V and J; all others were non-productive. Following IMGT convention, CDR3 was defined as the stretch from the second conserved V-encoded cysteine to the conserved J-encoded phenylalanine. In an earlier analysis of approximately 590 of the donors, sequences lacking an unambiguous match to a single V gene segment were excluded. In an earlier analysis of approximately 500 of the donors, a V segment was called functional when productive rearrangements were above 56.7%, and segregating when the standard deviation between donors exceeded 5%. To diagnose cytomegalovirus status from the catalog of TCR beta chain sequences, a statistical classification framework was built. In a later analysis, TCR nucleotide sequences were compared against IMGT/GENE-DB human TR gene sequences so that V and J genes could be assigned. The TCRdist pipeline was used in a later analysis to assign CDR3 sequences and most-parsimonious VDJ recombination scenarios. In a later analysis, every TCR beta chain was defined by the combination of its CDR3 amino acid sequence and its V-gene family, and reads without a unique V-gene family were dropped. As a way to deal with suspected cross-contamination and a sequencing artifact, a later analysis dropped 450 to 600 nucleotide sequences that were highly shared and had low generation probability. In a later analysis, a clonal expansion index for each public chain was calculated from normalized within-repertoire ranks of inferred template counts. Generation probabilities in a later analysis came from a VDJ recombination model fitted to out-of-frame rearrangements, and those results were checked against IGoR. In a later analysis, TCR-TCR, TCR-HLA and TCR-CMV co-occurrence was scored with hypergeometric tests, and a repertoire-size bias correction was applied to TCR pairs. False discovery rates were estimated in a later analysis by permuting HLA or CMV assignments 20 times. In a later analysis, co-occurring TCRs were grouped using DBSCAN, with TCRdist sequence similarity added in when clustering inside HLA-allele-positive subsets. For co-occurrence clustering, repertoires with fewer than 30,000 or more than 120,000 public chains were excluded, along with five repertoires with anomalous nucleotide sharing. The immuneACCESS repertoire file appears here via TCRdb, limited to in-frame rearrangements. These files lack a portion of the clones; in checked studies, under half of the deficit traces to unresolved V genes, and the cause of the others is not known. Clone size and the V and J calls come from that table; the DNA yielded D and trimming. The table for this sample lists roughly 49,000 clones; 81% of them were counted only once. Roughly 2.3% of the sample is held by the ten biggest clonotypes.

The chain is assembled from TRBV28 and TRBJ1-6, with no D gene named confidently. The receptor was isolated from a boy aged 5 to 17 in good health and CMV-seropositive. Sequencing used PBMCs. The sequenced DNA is TGTGCCAGCAGACCAGGAGGAGGAGACAATTCACCCCTCCACTTT. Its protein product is CASRPGGGDNSPLHF.